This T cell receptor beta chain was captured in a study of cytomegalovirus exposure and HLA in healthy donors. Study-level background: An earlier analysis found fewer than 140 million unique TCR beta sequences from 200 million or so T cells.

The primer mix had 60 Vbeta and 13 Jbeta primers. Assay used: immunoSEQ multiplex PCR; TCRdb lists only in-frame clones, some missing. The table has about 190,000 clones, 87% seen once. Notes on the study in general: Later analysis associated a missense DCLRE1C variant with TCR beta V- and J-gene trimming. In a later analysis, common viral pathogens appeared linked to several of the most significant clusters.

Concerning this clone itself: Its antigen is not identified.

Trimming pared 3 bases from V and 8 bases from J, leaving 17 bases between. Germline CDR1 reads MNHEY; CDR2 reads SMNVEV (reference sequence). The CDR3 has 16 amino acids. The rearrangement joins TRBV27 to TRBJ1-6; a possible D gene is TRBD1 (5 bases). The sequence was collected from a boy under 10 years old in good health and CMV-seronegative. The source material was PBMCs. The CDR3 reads CASSFLAGQGDSPLHF. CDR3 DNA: TGTGCCAGCAGTTTCCTGGCTGGGCAAGGGGATTCACCCCTCCACTTT.